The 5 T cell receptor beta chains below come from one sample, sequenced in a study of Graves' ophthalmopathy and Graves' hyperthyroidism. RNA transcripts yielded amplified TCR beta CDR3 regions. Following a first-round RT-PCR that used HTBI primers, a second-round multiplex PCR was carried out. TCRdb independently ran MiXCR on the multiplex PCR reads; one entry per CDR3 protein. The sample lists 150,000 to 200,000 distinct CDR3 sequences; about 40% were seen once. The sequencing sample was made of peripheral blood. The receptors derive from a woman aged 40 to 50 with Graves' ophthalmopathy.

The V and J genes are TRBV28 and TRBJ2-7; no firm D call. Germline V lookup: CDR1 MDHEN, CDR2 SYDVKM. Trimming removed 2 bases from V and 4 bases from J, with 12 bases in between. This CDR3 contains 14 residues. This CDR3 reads CASSLELGIYEQYF. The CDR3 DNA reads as TGTGCCAGCAGTTTAGAACTGGGTATTTACGAGCAGTACTTC.

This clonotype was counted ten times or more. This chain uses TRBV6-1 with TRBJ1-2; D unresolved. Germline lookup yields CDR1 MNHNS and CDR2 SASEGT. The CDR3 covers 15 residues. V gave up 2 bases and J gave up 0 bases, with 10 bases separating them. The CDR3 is CASSEWSAANYGYTF. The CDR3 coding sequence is TGTGCCAGCAGTGAATGGTCAGCGGCTAACTATGGCTACACCTTC.

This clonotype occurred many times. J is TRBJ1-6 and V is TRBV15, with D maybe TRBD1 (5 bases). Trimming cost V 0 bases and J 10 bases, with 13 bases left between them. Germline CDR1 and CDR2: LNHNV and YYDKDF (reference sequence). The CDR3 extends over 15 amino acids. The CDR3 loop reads CATSRDSQGGSPLHF. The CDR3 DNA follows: TGTGCCACCAGCAGAGATTCCCAGGGAGGCTCACCCCTCCACTTT.

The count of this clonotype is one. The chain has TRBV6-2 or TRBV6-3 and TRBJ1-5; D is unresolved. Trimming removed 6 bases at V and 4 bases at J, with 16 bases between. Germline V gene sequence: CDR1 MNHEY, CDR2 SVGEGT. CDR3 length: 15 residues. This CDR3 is CASSQPGPTNQPQHF. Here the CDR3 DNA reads TGTGCCAGCAGCCAACCTGGACCGACTAATCAGCCCCAGCATTTT.

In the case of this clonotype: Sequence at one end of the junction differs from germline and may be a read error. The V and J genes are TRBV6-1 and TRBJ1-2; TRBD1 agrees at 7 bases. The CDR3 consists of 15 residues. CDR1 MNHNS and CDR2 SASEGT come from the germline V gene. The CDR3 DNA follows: TGTGCCAGCACCTCCGTCCCCGGGACAGACTATAGCTACACCTTC. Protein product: CASTSVPGTDYSYTF.